The 14 T cell receptor beta chains below come from one sample, sequenced in a study of blood T cell repertoires in COVID-19. TCRdb keeps only in-frame clones here, not all; method: immunoSEQ multiplex PCR. This table holds roughly 180,000 clones, approximately 85% found once. The sample consisted of peripheral blood. Source of these receptors: a woman aged 55-69 years with acute or convalescent COVID-19.

The chain combines TRBV10-3 with TRBJ2-3; tentative D call: TRBD2 (5 bases). V lost 7 bases, J lost 3 bases, and 11 bases lay in between. The CDR3 covers 13 residues. CDR1 is ENHRY, CDR2 SYGVKD, per germline. The CDR3 loop is CAITPGNTDTQYF. In DNA form, the CDR3 reads TGTGCCATCACCCCGGGGAATACAGATACGCAGTATTTT.

The chain links TRBV27 to TRBJ1-1, with 9 bases identical to TRBD1. The CDR3 has 13 residues. V lost 5 bases, J lost 11 bases, and 9 bases stayed unmatched. Germline V gives CDR1 MNHEY, CDR2 SMNVEV (reference sequence). The CDR3 reads CASSIRTGGRAFF. The CDR3 DNA sequence: TGTGCCAGCAGTATACGAACAGGGGGCCGGGCTTTCTTT.

The rearrangement uses TRBV6-1 and TRBJ1-6; unclear D gene. CDR1 MNHNS and CDR2 SASEGT come from the germline V gene. Trimming shortened V by 2 bases and J by 7 bases, and 12 bases separated the two germline ends. CDR3 length: 15 amino acids. The CDR3 DNA reads TGTGCCAGCAGTGAAAGGTCGGGGAGGAATTCACCCCTCCACTTT. Protein product: CASSERSGRNSPLHF.

This CDR3 is CASSLYEGYGYTF. In DNA form, the CDR3 reads TGTGCCAGCAGTTTATATGAGGGTTATGGCTACACCTTC. The chain carries TRBV27 and TRBJ1-2; no reliable D call. The ends were cut back, 1 base at V and 5 bases at J, with 8 bases in the middle. Per germline, CDR1 MNHEY and CDR2 SMNVEV (reference sequence). CDR3 length: 13 amino acids.

This clone was picked up one time. V usage is TRBV2 and J usage is TRBJ2-2, with D unresolved. CDR3 length: 14 residues. Germline V gene sequence: CDR1 SNHLY, CDR2 FYNNEI. Trimming stripped 7 bases from V and 3 bases from J, with 12 bases between. The CDR3 spells CASNPDFHTGELFF. The CDR3 nucleotides read TGTGCCAGCAATCCCGACTTCCACACCGGGGAGCTGTTTTTT.

The chain employs TRBV6-1 and TRBJ2-1; 9 positions match TRBD1. This CDR3 spans 18 amino acids. The J segment lost 6 bases and the V segment lost 2 bases, leaving 14 bases of the junction unmatched. Looked up from germline, CDR1 is MNHNS and CDR2 is SASEGT. CDR3 sequence: CASSEHHAGTGRGNEQFF. The CDR3 DNA reads as TGTGCCAGCAGTGAACACCACGCCGGGACAGGGAGGGGCAATGAGCAGTTCTTC.

V gene TRBV4-2 combines with J gene TRBJ2-3; perhaps TRBD2 as D (6 bases). Germline V gene lookup returns CDR1 LGHNA and CDR2 YNFKEQ. The CDR3 runs to 15 residues. V was pared by 0 bases and J by 7 bases, with 14 bases between. As DNA, the CDR3 is TGTGCCAGCAGCCAAGATTTTGGGGGAGGAAATACGCAGTATTTT. This codes for CASSQDFGGGNTQYF.

This sequence joins TRBV19 and TRBJ1-5; 8 bases align to TRBD1. Trimming cost V 4 bases and J 11 bases; bases outside gene matches: 10. The CDR3 length is 14 residues. In germline, CDR1 is LNHDA, CDR2 SQIVND (reference sequence). The CDR3 reads CASSSRTGSVAQHF. The CDR3 region has the DNA TGTGCCAGTAGTAGTCGGACAGGGTCAGTAGCCCAGCATTTT.

The chain carries TRBV5-1 and TRBJ2-1, with D maybe TRBD2 (6 bases). The CDR3 sequence is 17 residues long. V lost 4 bases and J 5 bases, leaving 22 bases between the germline ends. Germline V gives CDR1 SGHRS, CDR2 YFSETQ. In nucleotides, the CDR3 is TGCGCCAGCAGCAAGCAGCCCCCCGGGACTCCCGACAATGAGCAGTTCTTC. Translated: CASSKQPPGTPDNEQFF.

The rearrangement joins TRBV29-1 to TRBJ2-3; 11 positions match TRBD2. The germline gives CDR1 SQVTM, CDR2 ANQGSEA. The CDR3 totals 15 residues. The V gene end was trimmed by 4 bases and the J gene end by 1 base; junction bases not matched to a gene: 4. The CDR3 loop reads CSVAPGLAGTDTQYF. The CDR3 DNA follows: TGCAGCGTTGCACCGGGACTAGCGGGCACAGATACGCAGTATTTT.

A word on this clone: A read error may produce the germline difference seen at one junction end. The chain is built from TRBV7-7 and TRBJ2-1; 14 positions agree with TRBD2. Germline CDR1 and CDR2: SSHAT and FNYEAQ (reference sequence). The CDR3 has 16 amino acids. The CDR3 DNA is TGTGCTAGCAGCTCCGCGGGACTAGCGGGAGAAGCTGAGCAGTTCTTC. As protein: CASSSAGLAGEAEQFF.

The V gene is TRBV7-3, the J gene TRBJ2-1, with TRBD2 as a possible D gene (6 bases). Germline CDR1 SGHTA, CDR2 FQGTGA. Trimming took 5 bases from V and 6 from J, leaving 11 bases between them. CDR3 length: 13 amino acids. The CDR3 reads CASSVRGLNEQFF. The DNA for the CDR3 is TGTGCCAGCAGCGTCCGGGGACTCAATGAGCAGTTCTTC.

This chain links TRBV30 with TRBJ1-5; D possibly corresponds to TRBD1 (5 bases). V lost 0 bases, J lost 5 bases, and 14 bases lay in between. This CDR3 has 15 residues. Germline V gene lookup returns CDR1 GTSNPN and CDR2 SVGIG (reference sequence). This CDR3 reads CAWSVRSRGDQPQHF. CDR3 nucleotide sequence: TGTGCCTGGAGTGTCCGGAGTAGGGGCGATCAGCCCCAGCATTTT.

The rearrangement links TRBV7-9 to TRBJ2-1, with D possibly matching TRBD1 (7 bases). This CDR3 comprises 17 residues. Germline values: CDR1 SEHNR, CDR2 FQNEAQ (reference sequence). Trimming took 1 base from V and 6 from J, leaving 19 bases between them. For the CDR3, the DNA is TGTGCCAGCAGCTTAGAGGGACAGCGGGTGGGTGCCAATGAGCAGTTCTTC. As protein: CASSLEGQRVGANEQFF.